This TCR beta chain was sequenced for a study of cytomegalovirus exposure and HLA in healthy donors. Turning to the study itself: Sequencing of 150 million to 200 million T cells in an earlier analysis found about 120 million unique TCR beta sequences.

Vbeta (60) and Jbeta (13) primers were used in the PCR. Sequencing was performed with immunoSEQ multiplex PCR; in TCRdb, only in-frame clones are kept and a portion is missing. The sample includes about 230,000 clones, 77% of them seen just once. The CDR3 is 14 residues long. The germline V gene encodes CDR1 SGHRS and CDR2 YFSETQ. V lost 0 bases to trimming and J lost 6 bases, with 10 bases between them. This receptor was obtained from a woman in her sixties in good health and CMV-seropositive. Sequencing used PBMCs. The genes are TRBV5-1 and TRBJ2-1; D is perhaps TRBD1 (6 bases). The DNA for the CDR3 is TGCGCCAGCAGCTTGGGTTACAGGGTCAATGAGCAGTTCTTC. It translates to CASSLGYRVNEQFF.